The next 15 T cell receptor beta chains were all read from a single sample in a study of vaccination effects on CD4 cells after COVID-19. For these TCRs, the target antigens are not known. Here immunoSEQ multiplex PCR was the method, and the copy in TCRdb shows in-frame clones only, minus some. The table records about 52,000 clones, roughly 79% of them present only once. Ahead of sequencing, the ViraFEST assay grew antigen-specific CD4+ T cells using viral peptide pools. Isolation of CD4+ T cells took place after ten to eleven days of culture. The vaccine recipients had no prior SARS-CoV-2 infection, with negative nucleocapsid antibodies. The source was CD4+ T cells from PBMCs cultured with HCoV-OC43 spike peptides, collected before COVID-19 vaccination. Subset of the sample: HCoV-OC43 spike overlapping peptide pool stimulation. The receptors shown here come from a human donor who received a COVID-19 vaccine.

V usage is TRBV19 and J usage is TRBJ2-2; D might be TRBD1 (6 bases). Germline V gives CDR1 LNHDA, CDR2 SQIVND (reference sequence). V was clipped by 6 bases and J by 3 bases, with 11 bases between them. The CDR3 is 14 residues long. The chain's CDR3 is CASRRTVDTGELFF. The CDR3 DNA follows: TGTGCCAGTAGGCGGACAGTGGACACCGGGGAGCTGTTTTTT.

This sequence joins TRBV9 and TRBJ2-3; D perhaps matches TRBD2 (5 bases). In germline, CDR1 is SGDLS, CDR2 YYNGEE. V shed 0 bases and J shed 0 bases, with 11 bases lying between them. The CDR3 contains 16 residues. As DNA, the CDR3 is TGTGCCAGCAGCGTAGGAACTAGTCGGAGCACAGATACGCAGTATTTT. It is translated as CASSVGTSRSTDTQYF.

The chain carries TRBV11-2 and TRBJ2-5, with D maybe TRBD2 (5 bases). With 4 bases removed from V and 5 bases from J, the gap between germline ends came to 17 bases. The CDR3 consists of 15 residues. CDR1 and CDR2 from the germline V gene are SGHAT and FQNNGV. The CDR3 bases are TGTGCCAGCAGCTCGGGGTCCGGGGTTAGGGAGACCCAGTACTTC. Its translation is CASSSGSGVRETQYF.

This chain's CDR3 is CASSLSLTVSSGNTIYF. DNA of the CDR3: TGTGCCAGCAGCTTAAGCCTGACAGTCAGCTCTGGAAACACCATATATTTT. V usage is TRBV11-2 and J usage is TRBJ1-3, with D perhaps TRBD1 (5 bases). The CDR3 runs to 17 residues. Germline CDR1 and CDR2: SGHAT and FQNNGV. The V gene lost 2 bases and the J gene lost 0 bases, with 14 bases spanning the gap.

This chain joins TRBV28 and TRBJ1-1; no firm D call. The CDR3 spans 12 residues. The germline CDR1 and CDR2 sequences are MDHEN and SYDVKM. V was shortened by 7 bases and J by 2 bases, with 8 bases between the two germline ends. CDR3 in DNA: TGTGCCAGCACTTCCTTCAACACTGAAGCTTTCTTT. It is translated as CASTSFNTEAFF.

This clone was seen a few times. The V gene is TRBV6-5, the J gene TRBJ1-3; D call uncertain. V lost 0 bases and J 0 bases, leaving 9 bases between the germline ends. The CDR3 runs 16 residues. Germline V lookup: CDR1 MNHEY, CDR2 SVGAGI. DNA for the CDR3: TGTGCCAGCAGTTACTCAGTGGGGAGCTCTGGAAACACCATATATTTT. Protein product: CASSYSVGSSGNTIYF.

This clone was found once. This rearrangement joins TRBV19 to TRBJ1-1; the match to TRBD1 covers 7 bases. J lost 4 bases, V lost 7 bases, and 6 bases had no gene match. The CDR3 has 13 residues. Per germline, CDR1 LNHDA and CDR2 SQIVND (reference sequence). This chain's CDR3 is CASNRQGGTEAFF. In DNA, the CDR3 is TGTGCCAGTAACAGGCAGGGGGGCACTGAAGCTTTCTTT.

The chain links TRBV6-5 to TRBJ1-4; maybe TRBD1 (5 bases). The CDR3 covers 13 residues. The germline gives CDR1 MNHEY, CDR2 SVGAGI. V was shortened by 6 bases and J by 3 bases, with 8 bases between the two germline ends. CDR3 in amino acids: CASRQDPNEKLFF. As DNA, the CDR3 is TGTGCCAGCAGACAGGACCCTAATGAAAAACTGTTTTTT.

The J gene is TRBJ1-1, the V gene TRBV6-4; D possibly corresponds to TRBD1 (5 bases). The CDR3 totals 11 residues. V lost 11 bases and J 7 bases, leaving 14 bases between the germline ends. Per germline, CDR1 MRHNA and CDR2 SNTAGT. The CDR3 DNA reads TGTGCCCCAAGGGAGGGGTATGAAGCTTTCTTT. Its translation: CAPREGYEAFF.

The V gene is TRBV28, the J gene TRBJ1-5; a possible D gene is TRBD1 (5 bases). The germline V gene encodes CDR1 MDHEN and CDR2 SYDVKM. The CDR3 is made up of 15 amino acids. Trimming pared 5 bases from V and 2 bases from J, leaving 13 bases between. Here the CDR3 reads CASSLSGRGNQPQHF. The CDR3 bases are TGTGCCAGCAGTCTATCGGGACGGGGCAATCAGCCCCAGCATTTT.

The V call is TRBV5-1, the J call TRBJ2-5; D call uncertain. V was cut by 0 bases and J by 5 bases, with 5 bases left in between. CDR3 size: 12 residues. CDR1 SGHRS and CDR2 YFSETQ come from the germline V gene. The CDR3 loop reads CASSLVGETQYF. The CDR3 nucleotides read TGCGCCAGCAGCTTGGTTGGTGAGACCCAGTACTTC.

The CDR3 loop is CSGGAAIRDTEAFF. The CDR3 DNA reads as TGCAGCGGGGGGGCTGCCATTAGGGACACTGAAGCTTTCTTT. The chain employs TRBV29-1 and TRBJ1-1, with D possibly matching TRBD1 (6 bases). This CDR3 is built from 14 residues. V lost 7 bases to trimming and J lost 3 bases, with 18 bases between them. Germline-derived CDR1 and CDR2 are SQVTM and ANQGSEA.

Only one count was recorded for this clone. The chain links TRBV18 to TRBJ2-6; 9 nucleotides match TRBD1. CDR1 and CDR2 (germline): KGHSH, LQKENI. Germline trimming cut 5 bases from V and 4 bases from J; bases unmatched to any gene: 6. The CDR3 is made up of 16 amino acids. The CDR3 reads CASSMDRGRGANVLTF. CDR3 nucleotide sequence: TGTGCCAGCTCAATGGACAGGGGAAGAGGGGCCAACGTCCTGACTTTC.

The chain carries TRBV6-5 and TRBJ1-2, with D possibly TRBD1 on 6 matching bases. Trimming removed 5 bases from V and 4 bases from J, with 17 bases in between. Germline values: CDR1 MNHEY, CDR2 SVGAGI. The CDR3 length is 15 residues. The CDR3 sequence is CASSLGDGGGYGYTF. CDR3 in DNA: TGTGCCAGCAGTCTAGGGGACGGGGGCGGCTATGGCTACACCTTC.

Only a few counts were recorded for this clone. This sequence joins TRBV19 and TRBJ1-6; no definite D call. In germline, CDR1 is LNHDA, CDR2 SQIVND (reference sequence). This CDR3 has 11 residues. V was shortened by 6 bases and J by 9 bases, with 6 bases between the two germline ends. CDR3 region: CASRGGSPLHF. In nucleotides, the CDR3 is TGTGCCAGTAGGGGCGGTTCACCCCTCCACTTT.